The clone carrying this TCR beta chain has more than one count but fewer than ten. The antigen is unknown. Punch biopsies of lesional scalp, plus peripheral blood, were taken from alopecia areata patients. This sample was included in a study of CD8+ T cells in alopecia areata. The CDR3 consists of 14 residues. The germline V gene has CDR1 MNHEY and CDR2 SVGAGI. The V end was cut by 6 bases, the J end by 4 bases, with 15 bases between. Study-wide results and caveats: Among the cells sequenced in scalp samples are also the resident alphabeta T cells of normal skin. Especially in alopecia totalis/universalis, lesional scalp showed greater clonality than normal scalp did.

Reverse transcribed after extraction, RNA yielded cDNA as the sequencing template. The table came from immunoSEQ multiplex PCR; TCRdb's copy has only in-frame clones and leaves some out. The sample contains some 130,000 clones, roughly three fifths of which appear only once. This receptor was obtained from a human donor with alopecia areata. The gene calls are TRBV6-5 and TRBJ2-5; D may correspond to TRBD1 or TRBD2 (5 bases each). Sequenced here: CD4+ T cells sorted from blood, sampled at week 0. CDR3 amino acids: CASRNQGPGETQYF. CDR3 bases: TGTGCCAGCAGAAATCAGGGACCGGGAGAGACCCAGTACTTC.